The clone carrying this TCR beta chain occurred a few times. The target antigen is unknown. The entry originates in a study of response to subunit inactivated influenza vaccine. Findings and limits, study-wide: Seasonal influenza vaccination, on each occasion, was suggested by the authors to recruit few new T cells.

One entry per CDR3 protein results from TCRdb running MiXCR on the RT-PCR reads. The sample includes about 160,000 distinct CDR3 sequences, approximately 10% of them seen just once. The sequences come from non-naive T cells sorted from PBMCs, collected 35 to 45 days after vaccination. The clonotype was recovered from a man aged 50 to 60 who received an inactivated influenza vaccine.

The CDR3 protein is CASSSVGKLFF. The CDR3 nucleotides read TGTGCCAGCAGCTCAGTCGGGAAACTGTTTTTT. V is TRBV7-9 and J is TRBJ1-4; D is unresolved. V lost 4 bases, J lost 11 bases, and 8 bases lay in between. The CDR3 length is 11 residues. CDR1 and CDR2 (germline): SEHNR, FQNEAQ (reference sequence).